Sequencing of this T cell receptor beta chain was carried out in a study of blood T cells in healthy people across ages. Study at large: Through template switching, about one barcoded beta molecule was captured per two T cells, as measured in model experiments.

For the second PCR, which ran for roughly 7 to 11 cycles, a sample-barcoded 5' primer and a J-beta primer mix were used. Using its own MiXCR run on the 5' RACE reads, TCRdb lists one record per CDR3 protein. Among 600,000 to 900,000 distinct CDR3 sequences listed, roughly 24% were seen once. The germline CDR1 and CDR2 sequences are DFQATT and SNEGSKA (reference sequence). V was clipped by 6 bases and J by 0 bases, with 11 bases between them. The CDR3 totals 14 residues. The data also belong to a second study, concerning T cells of mothers and their children. From that study: In this cohort, donors were three healthy Caucasian mothers plus their six children. The TCR beta CDR3 read count exceeded 9.5 million for each mother and was several million for each child. None of the identified T cell clones proved to be persistent microchimeric clones.

This sequence originates from a boy aged 5 to 17 in good health. The sequencing input was blood. The chain is built from TRBV20-1 and TRBJ1-4; the D is unclear. The CDR3 is CSAPLSATNEKLFF. In nucleotides, the CDR3 is TGCAGTGCGCCACTGAGTGCAACTAATGAAAAACTGTTTTTT.